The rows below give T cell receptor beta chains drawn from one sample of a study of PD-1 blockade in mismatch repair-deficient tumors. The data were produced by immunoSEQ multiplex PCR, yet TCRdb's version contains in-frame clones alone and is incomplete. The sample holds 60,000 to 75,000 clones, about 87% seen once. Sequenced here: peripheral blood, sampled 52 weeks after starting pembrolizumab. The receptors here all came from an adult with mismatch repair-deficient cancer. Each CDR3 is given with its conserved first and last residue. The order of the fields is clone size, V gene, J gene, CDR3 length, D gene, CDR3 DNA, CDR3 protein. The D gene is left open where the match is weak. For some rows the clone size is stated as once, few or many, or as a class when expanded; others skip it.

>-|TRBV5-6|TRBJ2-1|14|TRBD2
TGTGCCAGCAGCTGGACTAGCAGCTACAATGAGCAGTTCTTC
CASSWTSSYNEQFF
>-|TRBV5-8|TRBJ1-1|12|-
TGTGCCAGCAGCCTCGTGCTAAACATCCTAATCTTT
CASSLVLNILIF
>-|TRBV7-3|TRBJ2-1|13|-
TGTGCCAGCAGCTTAACGTCCGAGATGGAGCAGTTCTTC
CASSLTSEMEQFF
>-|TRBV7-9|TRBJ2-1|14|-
TGTGCCAGCAGCTCCTCGATTGAAGGGCATGAGCAGTTCTTC
CASSSSIEGHEQFF
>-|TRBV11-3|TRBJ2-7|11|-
TGTGCCAGCAGCACCGTCTACGAGCAGTACTTC
CASSTVYEQYF
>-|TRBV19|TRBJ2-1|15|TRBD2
TGTGCCAGTAGTATGTGGCGGGAGCAATACAATGAGCAGTTCTTC
CASSMWREQYNEQFF
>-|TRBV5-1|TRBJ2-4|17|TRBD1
TGCGCCAGCAGCTTGGTAACCCCGGGACAGGAGGGATACATTCAGTACTTC
CASSLVTPGQEGYIQYF
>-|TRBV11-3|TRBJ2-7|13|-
TGTGCCAGCAGCTTTAACGAGGCCTACGAGCAGTACTTC
CASSFNEAYEQYF
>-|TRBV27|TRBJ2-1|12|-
TGTGCCAGCAGTTTAAGGGGAAATGAGCAGTTCTTC
CASSLRGNEQFF
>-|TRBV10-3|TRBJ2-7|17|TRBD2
TGTGCCATTAGTCCCGTACCCTGGACTAGCGGGAGTTACGAGCAGTACTTC
CAISPVPWTSGSYEQYF
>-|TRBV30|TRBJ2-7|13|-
TGTGCCTGGGCGGAGGCAGGGTGGGACGAGCAGTACTTC
CAWAEAGWDEQYF
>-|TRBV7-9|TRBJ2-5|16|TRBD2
TGTGCCAGCAGCTTAAGGAATAGCGGGGGCCAAGAGACCCAGTACTTC
CASSLRNSGGQETQYF
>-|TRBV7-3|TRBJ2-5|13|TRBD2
TGTGCCAGCAGCTTAGCGGGAGCAGAGACCCAGTACTTC
CASSLAGAETQYF
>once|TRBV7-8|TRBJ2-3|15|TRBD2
TGTGCCAGCAGCTTAGCGGGAGGGGTATTTCATACGCAGTATTTT
CASSLAGGVFHTQYF
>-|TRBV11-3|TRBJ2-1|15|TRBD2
TGTGCCAGCAGCTCAGGTCTAGCGGGTCCGAATGAGCAGTTCTTC
CASSSGLAGPNEQFF
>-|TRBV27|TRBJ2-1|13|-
TGTGCCAGCAGTTTGAGTCAGACCACTGAGCAGTTCTTC
CASSLSQTTEQFF
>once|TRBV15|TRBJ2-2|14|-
TGTGCCACCAGCAGAGATCGTGGCACCGGGGAGCTGTTTTTT
CATSRDRGTGELFF
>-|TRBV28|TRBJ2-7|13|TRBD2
TGTGCCAGCAGTTGGGGGGGTAGCCACGAGCAGTACTTC
CASSWGGSHEQYF
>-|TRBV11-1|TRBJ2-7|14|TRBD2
TGTGCCAGCAGCTTCGAGCGGGGTTCCTACGAGCAGTACTTC
CASSFERGSYEQYF
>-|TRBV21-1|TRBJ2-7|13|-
TGTGCCAGCAGCAGCAGGAGCTCCTACGAGCAGTACTTC
CASSSRSSYEQYF
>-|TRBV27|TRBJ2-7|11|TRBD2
TGTGCCAGCAGATGGGGGGGCGAGCAGTACTTC
CASRWGGEQYF
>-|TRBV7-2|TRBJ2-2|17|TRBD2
TGTGCCAGCAGTCTTAGGTTCCTAGCGGGAGGAGCCGGGGAGCTGTTTTTT
CASSLRFLAGGAGELFF
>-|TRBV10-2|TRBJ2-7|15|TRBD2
TGCGCCAGCAGGTTAGGACTAGCGGGTTCCTACGAGCAGTACTTC
CASRLGLAGSYEQYF
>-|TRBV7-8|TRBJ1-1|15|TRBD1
TGTGCCAGCAGCAGGGACAGGGGGGGTAACACTGAAGCTTTCTTT
CASSRDRGGNTEAFF
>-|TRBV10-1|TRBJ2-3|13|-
TGCGCCAGCAGTAAACAAGGCACAGATACGCAGTATTTT
CASSKQGTDTQYF
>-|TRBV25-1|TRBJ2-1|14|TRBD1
TGTGCCAGCAGTGGACAGGGCCTTTACAATGAGCAGTTCTTC
CASSGQGLYNEQFF
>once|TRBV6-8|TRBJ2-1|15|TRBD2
TGTGCCAGCAGGGCCCTAGCGGGGGCCTACAATGAGCAGTTCTTC
CASRALAGAYNEQFF
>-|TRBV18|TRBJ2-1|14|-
TGTGCCAGCTCACCACCGGGGGGAGGCGATGAGCAGTTCTTC
CASSPPGGGDEQFF
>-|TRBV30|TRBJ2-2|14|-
TGTGCCTGGAGTGGACTCATGAACACCGGGGAGCTGTTTTTT
CAWSGLMNTGELFF
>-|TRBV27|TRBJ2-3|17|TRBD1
TGTGCCAGCAGTCCTCCGGGACAGATATCTAGCACAGATACGCAGTATTTT
CASSPPGQISSTDTQYF
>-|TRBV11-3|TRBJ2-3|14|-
TGTGCCAGCAGCTTAGCGCCCGGGGCAGATACGCAGTATTTT
CASSLAPGADTQYF
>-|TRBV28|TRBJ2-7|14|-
TGTGCCAGCAGGCCCACCGGGACCCACTACGAGCAGTACTTC
CASRPTGTHYEQYF